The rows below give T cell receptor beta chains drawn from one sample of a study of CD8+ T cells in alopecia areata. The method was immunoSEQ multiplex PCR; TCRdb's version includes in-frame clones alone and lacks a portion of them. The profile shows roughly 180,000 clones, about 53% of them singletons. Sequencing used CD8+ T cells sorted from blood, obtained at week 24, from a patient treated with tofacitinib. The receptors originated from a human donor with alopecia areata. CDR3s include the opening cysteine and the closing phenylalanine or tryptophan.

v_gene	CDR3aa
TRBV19	CASRAEDYGYTF
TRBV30	CAWNKGQGTAYEQYF
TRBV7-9	CASSTTLGLAPDTQYF
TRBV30	CAWSEASGGTYNEQFF
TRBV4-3	CASSQDLGEWGGYTF
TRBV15	CATSPNRNTEAFF
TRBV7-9	CASSPSGTGMNTEAFF
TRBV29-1	CSVPQSTF
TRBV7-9	CASSFGDSMGYTF
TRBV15	CATSRDGSYNEQFF
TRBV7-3	CASSLRVGGVTGQETQYF
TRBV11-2	CASSLYPTGPDEQFF
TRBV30	CAWSSGLGTEAFF
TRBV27	CASSLRRTGTTDTQYF
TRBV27	CASSPGTGGVQPQHF
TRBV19	CASGTANTEAFF
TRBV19	CASSSMGNYGYTF
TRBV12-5	CASGPQGLNQPQHF
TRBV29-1	CSVPEGYGYTF
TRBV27	CASRSNQRGGDTQYF
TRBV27	CASSRTGGASYEQYF
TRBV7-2	CASRPEEGPYEQYF
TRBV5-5	CASSLGGRSEAFF
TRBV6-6	CASSYLLAGASYEQYF
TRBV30	CAWSVTGGSLHF
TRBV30	CAWSEGFTSGGYNEQFF
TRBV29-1	CSVEWEGTQHF
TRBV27	CASSSSDSRVSTDTQYF
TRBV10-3	CAISETYRDRVSHEQFF
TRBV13	CASSLEGTGSYEQYF
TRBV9	CASSVGSGGGRYNEQFF
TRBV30	CASGDSSTDTQYF
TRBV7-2	CASSFSGGMQPQHF
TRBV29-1	CSVPDSLSLDGYTF
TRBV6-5	CASSPGTAIYSYTF
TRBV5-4	CASSLAGANQETQYF